This T cell receptor beta chain came from a study of T cell repertoires in cytomegalovirus infection. About the study: Public TCR beta signatures indicated both CMV infection and matching HLA type.

The J segment lost 2 bases and the V segment lost 0 bases, leaving 6 bases of the junction unmatched. CDR3 length: 17 residues. Germline CDR1 and CDR2: LGHNA and YNFKEQ. This clonotype was seen once. Its target is not known. Study observations and caveats: People with CMV and the relevant HLA were identified by cumulative public TCR beta family frequency. HLA-C-restricted TCR beta clonotypes specific for CMV led the ex vivo response.

TCRdb fed the reads into MiXCR, producing one record per CDR3 protein. The sample includes 680,000 or so distinct CDR3 sequences, approximately 34% seen only once; the top ten take around 2.6%. The chain combines TRBV4-2 with TRBJ2-3, with TRBD2 matching over 9 bases. The sequenced sample consisted of PBMCs. This TCR was sampled from a human donor in good health (CMV status not recorded). Some clones in this sample may be carry-over from other donors' samples. The chain's CDR3 is CASSQEGSSGDTDTQYF. CDR3 bases: TGTGCCAGCAGCCAAGAAGGGTCTAGCGGGGACACAGATACGCAGTATTTT.